These 7 T cell receptor beta chains originate from one sample sequenced in a study of T cells in Graves' hyperthyroidism and ophthalmopathy. Template material for amplifying TCR beta CDR3 regions consisted of RNA transcripts. TCR CDR3 regions were first amplified by RT-PCR with HTBI primers. TCRdb redid the calling of the multiplex PCR reads with MiXCR, one entry per CDR3 protein. Of approximately 480,000 distinct CDR3 sequences in the sample, less than 25% were seen once. The sample consisted of blood. The source is a man aged 18 to 29 with Graves' hyperthyroidism.

This clonotype was counted only a few times. The chain recombines TRBV11-2 with TRBJ2-7; D is ambiguous. The ends were cut back, 1 base at V and 5 bases at J, with 12 bases in the middle. The CDR3 length is 14 residues. CDR1 is SGHAT, CDR2 FQNNGV, per germline. The CDR3 protein is CASSLAPTVDEQYF. CDR3 DNA sequence: TGTGCCAGCAGCTTAGCCCCTACAGTGGACGAGCAGTACTTC.

This clonotype appeared many times. The CDR3 nucleotides are TGTGCCAGCAGTTACTCGAGGAGGCAGGCTCGGGAGCAGTACTTC. This codes for CASSYSRRQAREQYF. This rearrangement joins TRBV6-5 to TRBJ2-7; D is possibly TRBD2 (5 bases). CDR1 MNHEY and CDR2 SVGAGI come from the germline V gene. V lost 0 bases to trimming and J lost 7 bases, with 16 bases between them. The CDR3 extends over 15 amino acids.

In its sample, this clonotype was seen many times. The J gene is TRBJ1-1, the V gene TRBV6-5, with 7 bases identical to TRBD1. Germline V CDR1 and CDR2: MNHEY, SVGAGI. This CDR3 has 15 residues. The J segment lost 3 bases and the V segment lost 2 bases, leaving 6 bases of the junction unmatched. The chain's CDR3 is CASSYVGGVDTEAFF. The DNA for the CDR3 is TGTGCCAGCAGTTACGTAGGGGGCGTCGACACTGAAGCTTTCTTT.

Remarks on this clonotype: A read error may account for a junction end that differs from germline. The gene calls are TRBV10-3 and TRBJ1-5, with 7 bases fitting TRBD1. CDR1 is ENHRY and CDR2 is SYGVKD in the germline V gene. The CDR3 is 16 amino acids. CDR3 coding DNA: TGTGCCAGCAGTGAGTCGACAGGGTACTTCGGTCAGCCCCAGCATTTT. Protein sequence: CASSESTGYFGQPQHF.

The chain uses TRBV27 and TRBJ2-2; D unclear. The V end lost 2 bases, the J end lost 0 bases, and 10 bases lay between the germline ends. The germline V gene has CDR1 MNHEY and CDR2 SMNVEV (reference sequence). The CDR3 sequence is 16 residues long. The CDR3 is CASSLNPLSNTGELFF. CDR3 DNA sequence: TGTGCCAGCAGTTTAAACCCCCTCTCGAACACCGGGGAGCTGTTTTTT.

This clonotype was seen repeatedly, ten times or more. This rearrangement joins TRBV7-2 to TRBJ2-7, with 7 bases aligning to TRBD2. The ends lost 0 bases at V and 5 bases at J; junction bases unmatched: 10. This CDR3 has 16 residues. Germline values: CDR1 SGHTA, CDR2 FQGNSA. CDR3 amino acids: CASSLALGRVRDEQYF. CDR3 nucleotides: TGTGCCAGCAGCTTAGCGCTAGGGAGGGTGAGAGACGAGCAGTACTTC.

This clonotype has ten or more counts. The chain combines TRBV6-5 with TRBJ2-7, with D uncertain. This CDR3 has 11 residues. CDR1 MNHEY and CDR2 SVGAGI come from the germline V gene. Trimming took off 8 bases at V and 6 bases at J, with 11 bases between the two ends. CDR3 amino acids: CASAQAGEQYF. The CDR3 DNA reads TGTGCCAGCGCCCAAGCCGGCGAGCAGTACTTC.